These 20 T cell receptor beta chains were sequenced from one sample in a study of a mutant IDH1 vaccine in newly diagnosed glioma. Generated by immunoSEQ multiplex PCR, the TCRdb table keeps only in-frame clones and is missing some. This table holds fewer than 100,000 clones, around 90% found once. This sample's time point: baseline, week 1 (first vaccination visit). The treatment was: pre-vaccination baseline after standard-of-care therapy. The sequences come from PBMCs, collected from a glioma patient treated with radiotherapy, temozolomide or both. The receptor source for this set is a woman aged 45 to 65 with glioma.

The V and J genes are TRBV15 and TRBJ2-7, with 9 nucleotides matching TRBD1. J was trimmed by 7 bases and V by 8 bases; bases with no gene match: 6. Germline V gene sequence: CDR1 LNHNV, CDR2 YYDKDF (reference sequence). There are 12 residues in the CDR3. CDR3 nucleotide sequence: TGTGCCACCCTTGGACAGGGGAGGGAGCAGTACTTC. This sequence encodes CATLGQGREQYF.

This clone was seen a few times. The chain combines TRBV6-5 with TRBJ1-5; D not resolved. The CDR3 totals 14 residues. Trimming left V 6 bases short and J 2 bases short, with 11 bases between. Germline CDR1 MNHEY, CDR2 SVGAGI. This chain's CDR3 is CASSLSGGNQPQHF. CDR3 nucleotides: TGTGCCAGCAGCCTATCTGGGGGCAATCAGCCCCAGCATTTT.

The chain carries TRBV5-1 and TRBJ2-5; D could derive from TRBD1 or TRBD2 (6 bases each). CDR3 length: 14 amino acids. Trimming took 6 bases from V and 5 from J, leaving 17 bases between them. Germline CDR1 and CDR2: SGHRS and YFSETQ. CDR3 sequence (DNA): TGCGCCAGCACGAAGGGGGGCCCCCGCGAGACCCAGTACTTC. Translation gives CASTKGGPRETQYF.

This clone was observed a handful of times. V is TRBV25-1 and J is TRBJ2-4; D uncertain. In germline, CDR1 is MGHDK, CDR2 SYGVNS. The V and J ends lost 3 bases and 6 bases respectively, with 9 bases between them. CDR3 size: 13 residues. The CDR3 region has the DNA TGTGCCAGCAGTGAGACCTGGGGAAACATTCAGTACTTC. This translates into CASSETWGNIQYF.

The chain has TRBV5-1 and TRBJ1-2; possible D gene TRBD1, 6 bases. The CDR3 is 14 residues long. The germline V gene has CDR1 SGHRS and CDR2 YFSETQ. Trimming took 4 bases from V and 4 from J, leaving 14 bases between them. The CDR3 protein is CASSLTGGGYGYTF. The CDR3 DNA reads TGCGCCAGCAGCCTGACAGGTGGTGGCTATGGCTACACCTTC.

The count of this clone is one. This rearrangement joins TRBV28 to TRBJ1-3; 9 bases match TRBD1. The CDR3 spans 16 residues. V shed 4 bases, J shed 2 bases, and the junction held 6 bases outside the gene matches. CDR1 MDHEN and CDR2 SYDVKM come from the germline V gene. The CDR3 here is CASSSLGTGTGNTIYF. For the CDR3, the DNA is TGTGCCAGCAGTTCCCTCGGGACAGGGACTGGAAACACCATATATTTT.

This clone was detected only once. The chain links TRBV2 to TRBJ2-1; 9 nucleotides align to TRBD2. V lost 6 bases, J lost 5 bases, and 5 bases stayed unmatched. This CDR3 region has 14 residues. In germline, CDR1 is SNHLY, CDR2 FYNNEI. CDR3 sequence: CASSQGLADNEQFF. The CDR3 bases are TGTGCCAGCAGCCAGGGACTAGCAGACAATGAGCAGTTCTTC.

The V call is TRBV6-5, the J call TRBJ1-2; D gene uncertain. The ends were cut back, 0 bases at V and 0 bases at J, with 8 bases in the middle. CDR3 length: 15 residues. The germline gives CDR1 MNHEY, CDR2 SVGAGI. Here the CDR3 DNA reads TGTGCCAGCAGTTACTCGGCTACAGCTAACTATGGCTACACCTTC. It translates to CASSYSATANYGYTF.

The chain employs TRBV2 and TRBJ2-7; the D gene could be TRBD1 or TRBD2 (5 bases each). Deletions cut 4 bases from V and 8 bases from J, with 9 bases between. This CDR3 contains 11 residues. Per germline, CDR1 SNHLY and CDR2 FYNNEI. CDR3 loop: CASSGDGQQYF. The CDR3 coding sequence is TGTGCCAGCAGTGGGGACGGCCAGCAGTACTTC.

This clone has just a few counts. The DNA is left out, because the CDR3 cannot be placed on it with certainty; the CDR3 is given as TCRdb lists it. CDR3 amino acids: CASSFGPGTFF. This chain links TRBV28 with TRBJ1-1. The CDR3 is 11 residues long, counting both termini. CDR1 is MDHEN and CDR2 is SYDVKM in the germline V gene.

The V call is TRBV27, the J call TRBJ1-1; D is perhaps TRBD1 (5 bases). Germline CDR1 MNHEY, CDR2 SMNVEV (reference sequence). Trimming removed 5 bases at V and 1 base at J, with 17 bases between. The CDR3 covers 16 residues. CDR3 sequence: CASSGVSRGPNTEAFF. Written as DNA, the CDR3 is TGTGCCAGCAGTGGGGTAAGTCGGGGACCGAACACTGAAGCTTTCTTT.

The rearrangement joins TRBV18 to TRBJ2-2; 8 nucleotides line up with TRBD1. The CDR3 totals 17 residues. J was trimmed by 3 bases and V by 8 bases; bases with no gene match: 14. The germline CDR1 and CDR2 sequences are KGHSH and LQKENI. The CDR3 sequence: CASRDTTGGRDTGELFF. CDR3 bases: TGTGCCAGCCGGGATACAACAGGGGGTAGAGACACCGGGGAGCTGTTTTTT.

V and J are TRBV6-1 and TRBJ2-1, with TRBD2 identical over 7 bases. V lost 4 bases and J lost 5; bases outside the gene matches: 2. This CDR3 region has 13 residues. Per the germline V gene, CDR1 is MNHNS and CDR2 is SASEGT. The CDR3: CASSAGTNNEQFF. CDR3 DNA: TGTGCCAGCAGTGCCGGGACTAACAATGAGCAGTTCTTC.

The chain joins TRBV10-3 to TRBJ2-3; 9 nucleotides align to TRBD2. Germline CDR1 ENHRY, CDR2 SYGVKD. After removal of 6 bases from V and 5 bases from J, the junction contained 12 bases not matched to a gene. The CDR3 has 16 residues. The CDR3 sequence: CAISPGRAGGGDTQYF. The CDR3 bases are TGTGCCATCAGCCCCGGGCGCGCGGGAGGGGGAGATACGCAGTATTTT.

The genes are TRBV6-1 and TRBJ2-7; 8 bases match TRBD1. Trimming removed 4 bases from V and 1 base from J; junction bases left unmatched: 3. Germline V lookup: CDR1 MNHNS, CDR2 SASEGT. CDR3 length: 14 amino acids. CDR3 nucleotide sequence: TGTGCCAGCAGTGTTAACAGGGGGTCCTACGAGCAGTACTTC. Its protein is CASSVNRGSYEQYF.

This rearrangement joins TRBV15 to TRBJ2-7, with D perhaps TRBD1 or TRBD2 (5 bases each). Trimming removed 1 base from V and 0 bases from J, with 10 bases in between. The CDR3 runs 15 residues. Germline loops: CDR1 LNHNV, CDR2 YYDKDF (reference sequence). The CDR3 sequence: CATSRVGVRSYEQYF. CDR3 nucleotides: TGTGCCACCAGCAGAGTGGGGGTTCGCTCCTACGAGCAGTACTTC.

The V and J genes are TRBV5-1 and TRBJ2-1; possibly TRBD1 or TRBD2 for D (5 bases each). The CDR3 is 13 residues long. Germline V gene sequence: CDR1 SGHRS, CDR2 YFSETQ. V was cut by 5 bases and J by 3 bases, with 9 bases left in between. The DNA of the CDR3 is TGCGCCAGCAGGTGGGACGTCTACAATGAGCAGTTCTTC. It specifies CASRWDVYNEQFF.

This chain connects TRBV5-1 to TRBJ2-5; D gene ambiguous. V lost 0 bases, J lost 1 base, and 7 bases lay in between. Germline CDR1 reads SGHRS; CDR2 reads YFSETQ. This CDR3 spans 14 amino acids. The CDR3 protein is CASSLVVTQETQYF. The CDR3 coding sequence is TGCGCCAGCAGCTTGGTAGTTACCCAAGAGACCCAGTACTTC.

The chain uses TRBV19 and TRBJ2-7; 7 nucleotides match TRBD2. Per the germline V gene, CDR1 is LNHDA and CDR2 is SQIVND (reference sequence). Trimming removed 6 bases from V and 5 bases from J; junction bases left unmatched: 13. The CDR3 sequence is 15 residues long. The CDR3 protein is CASRVSGTTPNEQYF. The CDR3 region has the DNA TGTGCCAGTAGGGTCTCCGGGACTACGCCTAACGAGCAGTACTTC.

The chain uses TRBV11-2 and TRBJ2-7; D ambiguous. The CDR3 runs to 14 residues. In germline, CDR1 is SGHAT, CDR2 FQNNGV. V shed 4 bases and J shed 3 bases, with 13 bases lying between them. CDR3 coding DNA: TGTGCCAGCAGCTCCCCAAGGTTGGGCTACGAGCAGTACTTC. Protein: CASSSPRLGYEQYF.